This T cell receptor (beta chain) stems from a study of blood T cell repertoires in COVID-19. Trimming removed 2 bases at V and 1 base at J, with 11 bases between. Germline CDR1 reads SGHTA; CDR2 reads FQGNSA. The CDR3 runs 15 residues. TCRdb keeps only in-frame clones here, not all; method: immunoSEQ multiplex PCR. The data contain 200,000 to 250,000 clones, roughly 90% of them singletons. V usage is TRBV7-2 and J usage is TRBJ1-1, with D hard to call. This TCR derives from a woman in her twenties or thirties who had recovered from COVID-19. The sequenced sample was PBMCs or T cells enriched from blood (not recorded which). The DNA of the CDR3 is TGTGCCAGCAGCTTAATGCCCTATAGGAACACTGAAGCTTTCTTT. The encoded protein is CASSLMPYRNTEAFF.